These 10 T cell receptor beta chains were sequenced from one sample in a study of T-cell reconstitution after alpha-beta-depleted transplantation in children. Construction of the TCRbeta library involved unique molecular identifiers. TCRdb processed the PCR reads anew with MiXCR; each CDR3 protein has one entry. The repertoire holds approximately 520,000 distinct CDR3 sequences, 30% to 35% seen once, with 2% to 3% in the top ten. The sample consisted of PBMCs from the stem cell graft donor, taken from the stem cell graft. The receptors were gathered from a human donor who donated a stem cell graft to a child with aplastic anemia.

V usage is TRBV9 and J usage is TRBJ1-1; D is perhaps TRBD1 (5 bases). V was trimmed by 0 bases and J by 5 bases, leaving 11 bases between them. Germline lookup yields CDR1 SGDLS and CDR2 YYNGEE. The CDR3 has 14 residues. CDR3 DNA: TGTGCCAGCAGCGTAGGAGGAGGGGCGACTGAAGCTTTCTTT. Translating gives CASSVGGGATEAFF.

The gene calls are TRBV20-1 and TRBJ2-6, with 7 bases identical to TRBD1. The CDR3 is 16 residues long. The V gene's germline CDR1 is DFQATT and CDR2 SNEGSKA (reference sequence). The ends lost 5 bases at V and 4 bases at J; junction bases unmatched: 11. CDR3: CSAWTGRGVGANVLTF. CDR3 DNA sequence: TGCAGTGCTTGGACAGGTCGTGGGGTCGGGGCCAACGTCCTGACTTTC.

J is TRBJ2-1 and V is TRBV20-1; 8 positions match TRBD2. Unmatched junction bases numbered 7, after V lost 5 bases and J lost 4 bases. CDR3 length: 14 amino acids. Germline assignment: CDR1 DFQATT and CDR2 SNEGSKA (reference sequence). The CDR3 DNA reads TGCAGTGCTGGGATTAGCGGGACTTACAATGAGCAGTTCTTC. This sequence encodes CSAGISGTYNEQFF.

V and J are TRBV3-1 and TRBJ2-2; tentative D call: TRBD1 (5 bases). Trimming stripped 4 bases from V and 9 bases from J, with 6 bases between. The V gene's germline CDR1 is LGHDT and CDR2 YNNKEL (reference sequence). This CDR3 has 11 amino acids. The CDR3 DNA is TGTGCCAGCAGCCGACAGTGGGAGCTGTTTTTT. It specifies CASSRQWELFF.

The V gene is TRBV20-1, the J gene TRBJ2-2; D not resolved. The germline V and J ends were trimmed by 0 bases and 5 bases, with 7 bases remaining between them. Germline CDR1 and CDR2: DFQATT and SNEGSKA (reference sequence). CDR3 length: 13 amino acids. Here the CDR3 reads CSARDSVTGELFF. CDR3 coding DNA: TGCAGTGCTAGAGATTCAGTAACCGGGGAGCTGTTTTTT.

This clonotype was detected once. A read error may be the cause here, since a much bigger clone is one base away. The chain has TRBV20-1 and TRBJ2-7; TRBD2 matches at 14 bases. CDR3 length: 16 residues. Germline CDR1 is DFQATT and CDR2 is SNEGSKA (reference sequence). V was clipped by 6 bases and J by 6 bases; unmatched bases: 13. The CDR3 coding sequence is TGCAGTGCATCCGGACTAGCGGGAGGAAATTTCCGCGAGCAGTACTTC. Translation gives CSASGLAGGNFREQYF.

The J gene is TRBJ2-5, the V gene TRBV9, with D tentatively TRBD1 (6 bases). Germline V gene data show CDR1 as SGDLS and CDR2 as YYNGEE. The CDR3 spans 14 residues. V was clipped by 4 bases and J by 4 bases, with 14 bases between them. The CDR3 nucleotides are TGTGCCAGCAGCCGACGGACAGTAGGAGAGACCCAGTACTTC. This gives the protein CASSRRTVGETQYF. Together with reference TRBV9 and TRBJ2-5, the CDR3 gives the full variable domain: DSGVTQTPKHLITATGQRVTLRCSPRSGDLSVYWYQQSLDQGLQFLIQYYNGEERAKGNILERFSAQQFPDLHSELNLSSLELGDSALYFCASSRRTVGETQYFGPGTRLLVL.

The chain has TRBV6-2 or TRBV6-3 and TRBJ2-1; D tentatively reads TRBD1 or TRBD2 (5 bases each). The CDR3 has 16 residues. Germline loops: CDR1 MNHEY, CDR2 SVGEGT. V was pared by 6 bases and J by 0 bases, with 15 bases between. CDR3 amino acids: CASRDSGGSSYNEQFF. CDR3 sequence (DNA): TGTGCCAGCAGAGACAGCGGAGGCAGCTCCTACAATGAGCAGTTCTTC.

The V gene is TRBV10-3, the J gene TRBJ1-5; the D is unclear. V was shortened by 10 bases and J by 0 bases, with 13 bases between the two germline ends. The CDR3 is 14 residues long. CDR1 and CDR2 from the germline V gene are ENHRY and SYGVKD. For the CDR3, the DNA is TGTGCCACTGCCGGAGCAGATAGCAATCAGCCCCAGCATTTT. Translating it yields CATAGADSNQPQHF.

This chain uses TRBV5-1 with TRBJ1-1; D is ambiguous. Trimming left V 1 base short and J 1 base short, with 5 bases between. The CDR3 length is 13 residues. From germline, CDR1 is SGHRS and CDR2 YFSETQ. The CDR3 DNA sequence: TGCGCCAGCAGCTTGCCCTCGAACACTGAAGCTTTCTTT. As protein: CASSLPSNTEAFF.